A single sample gave rise to the 28 T cell receptor beta chains below, sequenced in a study of T cells in localized non-small cell lung cancer. Profiled with immunoSEQ multiplex PCR; TCRdb holds only in-frame clones, not every one. The sample holds about 3,300 clones, roughly 31% seen once. Sequencing used normal lung tissue next to the tumor, obtained before any cancer treatment. These receptors came from a woman between 40 and 69 years old with stage I lung adenocarcinoma.

The gene calls are TRBV19 and TRBJ2-7, with a tentative D call TRBD1 (5 bases). V shed 6 bases and J shed 3 bases, with 9 bases lying between them. The CDR3 consists of 12 residues. Germline CDR1 and CDR2: LNHDA and SQIVND (reference sequence). The CDR3 loop reads CASSRGHYEQYF. CDR3 in DNA: TGTGCCAGTAGCCGAGGACACTACGAGCAGTACTTC.

V and J are TRBV2 and TRBJ1-5, with D maybe TRBD1 (6 bases). The CDR3 covers 15 residues. V shed 8 bases and J shed 7 bases, with 21 bases lying between them. Germline lookup yields CDR1 SNHLY and CDR2 FYNNEI. The CDR3 reads CASGTKGGRVQPQHF. CDR3 nucleotide sequence: TGTGCCAGCGGGACGAAGGGGGGGAGAGTCCAGCCCCAGCATTTT. Looking up the rest from reference TRBV2 and TRBJ1-5 gives the full variable domain: EPEVTQTPSHQVTQMGQEVILRCVPISNHLYFYWYRQILGQKVEFLVSFYNNEISEKSEIFDDQFSVERPDGSNFTLKIRSTKLEDSAMYFCASGTKGGRVQPQHFGDGTRLSIL.

The chain combines TRBV18 with TRBJ2-2; D might be TRBD1 (6 bases). Germline V gene sequence: CDR1 KGHSH, CDR2 LQKENI. The CDR3 contains 15 residues. V was shortened by 3 bases and J by 1 base, with 9 bases between the two germline ends. The CDR3, as DNA: TGTGCCAGCTCACCCGGGACAATGAACACCGGGGAGCTGTTTTTT. It yields the protein CASSPGTMNTGELFF.

The chain links TRBV28 to TRBJ1-2; D gene ambiguous. Trimming left V 7 bases short and J 8 bases short, with 14 bases between. There are 12 residues in the CDR3. In germline, CDR1 is MDHEN, CDR2 SYDVKM. CDR3 DNA: TGTGCCAGCACGGATTCCCTCAGGGGCTACACCTTC. This encodes CASTDSLRGYTF.

The chain links TRBV11-3 to TRBJ2-7, with 9 bases aligning to TRBD2. Germline assignment: CDR1 SGHNT and CDR2 YENEEA. The CDR3 length is 16 residues. V gave up 3 bases and J gave up 2 bases; unmatched junction bases: 8. DNA for the CDR3: TGTGCCAGCAGCTTCCCAAGGACTAGCGACCCCTACGAGCAGTACTTC. As protein: CASSFPRTSDPYEQYF.

The chain's CDR3 is CASSPSGASEYNEQFF. The CDR3 DNA reads as TGTGCCAGCTCACCTTCCGGGGCTAGCGAGTACAATGAGCAGTTCTTC. The chain carries TRBV18 and TRBJ2-1, with D perhaps TRBD2 (6 bases). V shed 3 bases and J shed 4 bases, with 16 bases lying between them. Germline CDR1 is KGHSH and CDR2 is LQKENI. There are 16 residues in the CDR3.

The chain couples TRBV6-8 to TRBJ1-3; 9 bases are shared with TRBD1. The germline V gene has CDR1 MNHGY and CDR2 SAAAGT. V shed 2 bases, J shed 2 bases, and the junction held 4 bases outside the gene matches. This CDR3 comprises 16 residues. As DNA, the CDR3 is TGTGCCAGCAGTTACACGGGACAGGGCGCTGGAAACACCATATATTTT. Its translation: CASSYTGQGAGNTIYF.

This chain uses TRBV5-1 with TRBJ2-5, with 10 bases matching TRBD2. With 3 bases clipped from V and 3 bases from J, the junction kept 2 bases outside the gene matches. Germline CDR1 and CDR2: SGHRS and YFSETQ. The length of the CDR3 is 14 residues. Here the CDR3 DNA reads TGCGCCAGCAGCTCAAGCGGGGGGGAAGAGACCCAGTACTTC. Amino acids: CASSSSGGEETQYF.

The chain combines TRBV18 with TRBJ2-3, with D tentatively TRBD1 (6 bases). Trimming pared 0 bases from V and 1 base from J, leaving 14 bases between. The CDR3 runs 17 residues. The germline gives CDR1 KGHSH, CDR2 LQKENI. Here the CDR3 DNA reads TGTGCCAGCTCACCACCGGGGGCAGGGAGCGGCACAGATACGCAGTATTTT. It codes for CASSPPGAGSGTDTQYF.

By proportion, this clone is medium-sized (0.01 to 0.1%). CDR3 region: CASSYPAGEGRETQYF. For the CDR3, the DNA is TGTGCCAGCAGTTACCCAGCGGGAGAAGGGCGCGAGACCCAGTACTTC. The rearrangement joins TRBV6-8 to TRBJ2-5; TRBD2 matches at 8 bases. Trimming took 2 bases from V and 5 from J; bases not matched to a gene: 10. Germline loops: CDR1 MNHGY, CDR2 SAAAGT. The CDR3 extends over 16 amino acids.

This clone turned up a few times. The rearrangement joins TRBV11-3 to TRBJ2-3; no definite D call. Trimming removed 3 bases at V and 5 bases at J, with 15 bases between. This CDR3 spans 15 amino acids. The V gene's germline CDR1 is SGHNT and CDR2 YENEEA. The CDR3 coding sequence is TGTGCCAGCAGCTTCAACGTGGGTTCGGGAGATACGCAGTATTTT. This encodes CASSFNVGSGDTQYF.

In this sample, this clone turned up a few times. One junction end does not reproduce the germline sequence, and a read error may be involved. V is TRBV7-2 and J is TRBJ2-1; D is possibly TRBD2 (5 bases). The CDR3 is 13 amino acids. Looked up from germline, CDR1 is SGHTA and CDR2 is FQGNSA. The CDR3 loop is CASSLAEDYEQFF. The DNA for the CDR3 is TGTGCTAGCAGCTTAGCCGAGGACTATGAGCAGTTCTTC.

This clone was recorded a few times. J is TRBJ2-1 and V is TRBV6-8, with D hard to call. The V end was cut by 5 bases, the J end by 9 bases, with 14 bases between. Germline assignment: CDR1 MNHGY and CDR2 SAAAGT. This CDR3 comprises 13 residues. CDR3 coding DNA: TGTGCCAGCAGTAGGGAAGGGATGAGTGAGCAGTTCTTC. Its translation: CASSREGMSEQFF.

This clone was counted between two and nine times. The CDR3 is CASSFSGGGSYNEQFF. The CDR3 DNA reads as TGTGCCAGCAGCTTCTCTGGGGGAGGGTCCTACAATGAGCAGTTCTTC. This sequence joins TRBV11-3 and TRBJ2-1, with 7 bases identical to TRBD2. This CDR3 has 16 amino acids. In germline, CDR1 is SGHNT, CDR2 YENEEA. J was trimmed by 1 base and V by 3 bases; bases with no gene match: 6.

This clone was observed a few times. The gene calls are TRBV9 and TRBJ2-2; the D is unclear. CDR3 length: 14 residues. V gave up 1 base and J gave up 5 bases, with 9 bases separating them. Per the germline V gene, CDR1 is SGDLS and CDR2 is YYNGEE. CDR3 protein: CASSVRAGTGELFF. For the CDR3, the DNA is TGTGCCAGCAGCGTACGGGCTGGGACCGGGGAGCTGTTTTTT.

The chain joins TRBV4-1 to TRBJ1-1, with a possible D match to TRBD1 (5 bases). The V end lost 0 bases, the J end lost 2 bases, and 16 bases lay between the germline ends. Per germline, CDR1 MGHRA and CDR2 YSYEKL. This CDR3 is built from 17 residues. CDR3 sequence (DNA): TGCGCCAGCAGCCAAGATCCATCGGGACCTTTAAACACTGAAGCTTTCTTT. It yields the protein CASSQDPSGPLNTEAFF.

This clone is deemed medium-sized. The chain is built from TRBV11-3 and TRBJ2-7; 9 nucleotides align to TRBD2. Trimming at V came to 1 base and at J to 2 bases, leaving 0 bases not matched to a gene. Germline V gene sequence: CDR1 SGHNT, CDR2 YENEEA. The length of the CDR3 is 14 residues. CDR3 sequence reads: CASSLVAGAYEQYF. The CDR3 DNA follows: TGTGCCAGCAGCTTAGTAGCGGGAGCCTACGAGCAGTACTTC. The full variable domain, completed using reference TRBV11-3 and TRBJ2-7, is EAGVVQSPRYKIIEKKQPVAFWCNPISGHNTLYWYLQNLGQGPELLIRYENEEAVDDSQLPKDRFSAERLKGVDSTLKIQPAELGDSAVYLCASSLVAGAYEQYFGPGTRLTVT.

This clone came up a few times. This rearrangement joins TRBV11-3 to TRBJ2-7, with 7 bases identical to TRBD1. The V segment lost 2 bases and the J segment 5 bases; nucleotides outside the gene matches: 6. This CDR3 is 14 amino acids long. CDR1 and CDR2 (germline): SGHNT, YENEEA. In DNA form, the CDR3 reads TGTGCCAGCAGCTTATCAGACAGGGTCCACGAGCAGTACTTC. Its translation: CASSLSDRVHEQYF.

This chain uses TRBV19 with TRBJ2-3, with D unclear. V lost 3 bases, J lost 0 bases, and 16 bases lay in between. CDR1 and CDR2 from the germline V gene are LNHDA and SQIVND (reference sequence). The length of the CDR3 is 17 residues. The CDR3 nucleotides are TGTGCCAGTAGTATTTGGTACACCCCTAGGAGCACAGATACGCAGTATTTT. Translation: CASSIWYTPRSTDTQYF. Based on the CDR3 plus reference TRBV19 and TRBJ2-3, the full variable domain is DGGITQSPKYLFRKEGQNVTLSCEQNLNHDAMYWYRQDPGQGLRLIYYSQIVNDFQKGDIAEGYSVSREKKESFPLTVTSAQKNPTAFYLCASSIWYTPRSTDTQYFGPGTRLTVL.

This clone was detected a few times. The rearrangement uses TRBV9 and TRBJ1-2; 8 positions match TRBD1. Trimming took 6 bases from V and 4 from J; bases not matched to a gene: 8. Germline CDR1 and CDR2: SGDLS and YYNGEE. The CDR3 is 14 residues long. The CDR3 spells CASKQGARGYGYTF. DNA for the CDR3: TGTGCCAGCAAGCAGGGGGCGCGTGGCTATGGCTACACCTTC.

The chain has TRBV6-8 and TRBJ2-7; 7 positions agree with TRBD2. V trimming: 0 bases; J trimming: 3 bases; junction bases outside the gene matches: 5. The V gene's germline CDR1 is MNHGY and CDR2 SAAAGT. This CDR3 comprises 15 residues. CDR3 residues: CASSYSRTSFYEQYF. The DNA of the CDR3 is TGTGCCAGCAGTTACTCGAGGACTAGTTTCTACGAGCAGTACTTC.

The J gene is TRBJ2-5, the V gene TRBV30; TRBD2 is a possible D gene (5 bases). V was clipped by 4 bases and J by 1 base, with 10 bases between them. The CDR3 extends over 13 amino acids. Germline-derived CDR1 and CDR2 are GTSNPN and SVGIG (reference sequence). CDR3 region: CAWTDEGQETQYF. CDR3 bases: TGTGCCTGGACCGACGAGGGCCAAGAGACCCAGTACTTC. Full variable domain (rest looked up from reference TRBV30 and TRBJ2-5): SQTIHQWPATLVQPVGSPLSLECTVEGTSNPNLYWYRQAAGRGLQLLFYSVGIGQISSEVPQNLSASRPQDRQFILSSKKLLLSDSGFYLCAWTDEGQETQYFGPGTRLLVL.

This clone was counted between two and nine times. The rearrangement joins TRBV19 to TRBJ1-1; tentatively, D is TRBD1 (5 bases). The V gene's germline CDR1 is LNHDA and CDR2 SQIVND (reference sequence). This CDR3 is built from 12 residues. Trimming took off 7 bases at V and 10 bases at J, with 16 bases between the two ends. The CDR3 spells CASTPSGQRAFF. As DNA, the CDR3 is TGTGCCAGTACCCCGTCCGGACAACGAGCTTTCTTT.

This clone was observed a few times. This chain links TRBV6-8 with TRBJ1-1; D possibly corresponds to TRBD1 (5 bases). Germline V CDR1 and CDR2: MNHGY, SAAAGT. This CDR3 is built from 13 residues. V was shortened by 6 bases and J by 6 bases, with 14 bases between the two germline ends. The CDR3 here is CASSLPGQAEAFF. Written as DNA, the CDR3 is TGTGCCAGCAGCCTCCCAGGGCAGGCTGAAGCTTTCTTT.

This clone was counted only a few times. The chain couples TRBV18 to TRBJ2-1; no firm D call. The V end was cut by 6 bases, the J end by 4 bases, with 16 bases between. Germline CDR1 reads KGHSH; CDR2 reads LQKENI. The CDR3 consists of 15 residues. The CDR3 sequence: CASSPDLDLYNEQFF. DNA for the CDR3: TGTGCCAGCTCGCCCGATCTCGACCTATACAATGAGCAGTTCTTC.

Here the CDR3 reads CASGGRNTGELFF. The CDR3 bases are TGTGCCAGCGGTGGGAGGAACACCGGGGAGCTGTTTTTT. The gene calls are TRBV28 and TRBJ2-2, with D tentatively TRBD2 (5 bases). The V end lost 8 bases, the J end lost 1 base, and 8 bases lay between the germline ends. The CDR3 spans 13 residues. The V gene's germline CDR1 is MDHEN and CDR2 SYDVKM.

This clone was picked up a small number of times. V is TRBV11-3 and J is TRBJ1-4, with TRBD1 as a possible D gene (5 bases). CDR1 SGHNT and CDR2 YENEEA come from the germline V gene. The CDR3 is made up of 15 amino acids. V was cut by 5 bases and J by 0 bases, with 10 bases left in between. The CDR3 spells CASSPMGATNEKLFF. The CDR3 DNA sequence: TGTGCCAGCAGCCCCATGGGGGCAACTAATGAAAAACTGTTTTTT.

This clone is labeled large. The chain uses TRBV11-3 and TRBJ1-1; 11 bases match TRBD1. This CDR3 is built from 16 residues. CDR1 SGHNT and CDR2 YENEEA come from the germline V gene. Trimming at V came to 6 bases and at J to 1 base, leaving 7 bases not matched to a gene. CDR3 loop: CASSSGQGASNTEAFF. As DNA, the CDR3 is TGTGCCAGCAGTTCCGGACAGGGGGCTTCGAACACTGAAGCTTTCTTT. The variable domain in full, completed from reference TRBV11-3 and TRBJ1-1, reads EAGVVQSPRYKIIEKKQPVAFWCNPISGHNTLYWYLQNLGQGPELLIRYENEEAVDDSQLPKDRFSAERLKGVDSTLKIQPAELGDSAVYLCASSSGQGASNTEAFFGQGTRLTVV.